These T cell receptor beta chains were read from a single sample in a study of T cell responses to AZD1222 COVID-19 vaccine. Method: immunoSEQ multiplex PCR; TCRdb's copy keeps in-frame clones and lacks some. The sample carries more than 95,000 clones, 75% to 95% recorded once. The starting material was peripheral blood, obtained on day 0 of AZD1222 vaccination. These receptors all come from an adult in good health. The CDR3 runs from the conserved cysteine through the conserved F or W. The order of the fields is D gene, clone size, J gene, CDR3 length, V gene, CDR3 DNA, CDR3 protein. The D gene is left open where the match is weak. The size of a clone is reported for some rows only, either as once, few or many, or as a class for expanded clones.

>TRBD1|.|TRBJ1-3|17|TRBV6-6
TGTGCCAGCAGTCACCGGGACAGGGGACAAACTGGAAACACCATATATTTT
CASSHRDRGQTGNTIYF
>.|once|TRBJ2-1|16|TRBV5-5
TGTGCCTGTAGTACGGGAACTTCGGGCCCCTACAATGAGCAGTTCTTC
CACSTGTSGPYNEQFF
>.|.|TRBJ1-1|14|TRBV19
TGTGCCAGTAACCTGGGACGGAGGAACACTGAAGCTTTCTTT
CASNLGRRNTEAFF
>.|.|TRBJ1-2|15|TRBV5-1
TGCGCCAGCAGCTCGGAGGGTCTGGGGGGACGAGGCTACACCTTC
CASSSEGLGGRGYTF
>TRBD2|.|TRBJ2-3|14|TRBV11-2
TGTGCCAGCACCGGGACTAGCGGTACAGATACGCAGTATTTT
CASTGTSGTDTQYF
>.|.|TRBJ1-1|15|TRBV19
TGTGCCAGTAGTCCAAATCCCGCCAAGAACACTGAAGCTTTCTTT
CASSPNPAKNTEAFF
>TRBD2|.|TRBJ2-1|16|TRBV4-3
TGCGCCAGCAGCGCCCGACTAGCGGGAGAGCATAATGAGCAGTTCTTC
CASSARLAGEHNEQFF
>.|.|TRBJ1-5|15|TRBV19
TGTGCCAGTAGGGGACCGCGGCAGGGCAATCAGCCCCAGCATTTT
CASRGPRQGNQPQHF
>TRBD2|.|TRBJ2-7|16|TRBV27
TGTGCCAGCAGTCCGGACTGGGGGGGGAGCCGGTACGAGCAGTACTTC
CASSPDWGGSRYEQYF
>TRBD1|.|TRBJ2-2|15|TRBV27
TGTGCCAGCAGTGCAACAGGGGCATGGACCGGGGAGCTGTTTTTT
CASSATGAWTGELFF
>TRBD1|.|TRBJ2-7|14|TRBV28
TGTGCCAGCAGTTTATGGACTCCAGGGGGCGAGCAGTACTTC
CASSLWTPGGEQYF
>.|.|TRBJ1-3|14|TRBV19
TGTGCCAGCTGGGACGGTGCCTCTGGAAACACCATATATTTT
CASWDGASGNTIYF
>.|.|TRBJ2-2|16|TRBV13
TGTGCCAGCAGCTTAGGTGGGACACCCAGGTTCGGGGAGCTGTTTTTT
CASSLGGTPRFGELFF
>.|.|TRBJ1-1|14|TRBV9
TGTGCCAGCAGCCCCCGTCAGGGAGACACTGAAGCTTTCTTT
CASSPRQGDTEAFF
>.|.|TRBJ2-7|14|TRBV15
TGTGCCACCAGCAGACCGGGAAATGCCAACGAGCAGTACTTC
CATSRPGNANEQYF
>.|.|TRBJ2-3|15|TRBV7-9
TGTGCCAGCAGCCGTTCCCTGTCTAGCACAGATACGCAGTATTTT
CASSRSLSSTDTQYF
>TRBD1|.|TRBJ2-5|15|TRBV3-1/TRBV3-2
TGTGCCAGCAGCCCGGTGAACAGGGGTCAAGAGACCCAGTACTTC
CASSPVNRGQETQYF
>.|.|TRBJ2-7|14|TRBV28
TGTGCCAGCAGTTTAAGGCAGGGTTTAGGCGAGCAGTACTTC
CASSLRQGLGEQYF
>.|.|TRBJ2-7|16|TRBV18
TGTGCCAGCTCACCACCGTCTGCGGGAAAGGCCTACGAGCAGTACTTC
CASSPPSAGKAYEQYF
>.|.|TRBJ2-3|15|TRBV4-1
TGCGCCAGCAGCCAGATGGGTGGGGAACGAGCTACGCAGTATTTT
CASSQMGGERATQYF
>.|once|TRBJ1-4|14|TRBV7-8
TGTGCCAGCAGCTTAGACACGGCGAATGAAAAACTGTTTTTT
CASSLDTANEKLFF
>.|.|TRBJ2-5|16|TRBV5-1
TGCGCCAGCAGCTTGGATGCTTGGGGGGCAGGAGAGACCCAGTACTTC
CASSLDAWGAGETQYF
>TRBD1|.|TRBJ2-3|11|TRBV19
TGTGCCAGTAGTTCCGCGACGGGGACAGCGTTT
CASSSATGTAF
>.|many|TRBJ2-2|13|TRBV29-1
TGCAGCGTTGAGGGCCAGTACACCGGGGAGCTGTTTTTT
CSVEGQYTGELFF
>TRBD2|.|TRBJ2-7|18|TRBV7-2
TGTGCCAGCAGCTTAAGGACCTCGGTCAGCGGGGTGGGCTACGAGCAGTACTTC
CASSLRTSVSGVGYEQYF
>TRBD2|.|TRBJ2-1|15|TRBV6-5
TGTGCCAGTTGGGAATCGGCTAGCGGAAACAATGAGCAGTTCTTC
CASWESASGNNEQFF
>.|.|TRBJ2-7|16|TRBV7-9
TGTGCCAGCAGCTTATTGCCCCGGGTTAGATACTACGAGCAGTACTTC
CASSLLPRVRYYEQYF
>TRBD1|.|TRBJ2-2|18|TRBV24-1
TGTGCCACCAGTGCCCCCTGGGGGACAGAACTTCACGCCGGGGAGCTGTTTTTT
CATSAPWGTELHAGELFF
>TRBD1|.|TRBJ2-7|18|TRBV6-1
TGTGCCAGCAGTGGAGTTGGGGACAGGGCCTTTAGCTCCTACGAGCAGTACTTC
CASSGVGDRAFSSYEQYF
>.|.|TRBJ1-2|13|TRBV19
TGTGCCAGTAGTGTGGACAGCAACTATGGCTACACCTTC
CASSVDSNYGYTF
>.|.|TRBJ2-1|12|TRBV6-2/TRBV6-3
TGTGCCAGCAGTTCCGGACAGCATGAGCAGTTCTTC
CASSSGQHEQFF
>TRBD2|.|TRBJ2-2|18|TRBV9
TGTGCCAGCAGCGTAAGTAGCGGGAGCCCGGCCAACACCGGGGAGCTGTTTTTT
CASSVSSGSPANTGELFF
>TRBD1|.|TRBJ2-4|13|TRBV19
TGTGCCAGTACCGGGACAGGGGTTAACATTCAGTACTTC
CASTGTGVNIQYF
>TRBD1|.|TRBJ2-2|14|TRBV5-5
TGTGCCAGCAGCTGGGACAGGTTCACCGGGGAGCTGTTTTTT
CASSWDRFTGELFF
>.|.|TRBJ1-6|13|TRBV6-9
TGTGCCAGCGCCTCATCGGAGGGTTCACCCCTCCACTTT
CASASSEGSPLHF
>.|.|TRBJ1-1|11|TRBV6-5
TGTGCCAGCGGGAGGAACACTGAAGCTTTCTTT
CASGRNTEAFF
>TRBD2|.|TRBJ2-1|18|TRBV6-4
TGTGCCAGCAGTGACCGTCTTCGACTAGCGGGATCCTACAATGAGCAGTTCTTC
CASSDRLRLAGSYNEQFF
>TRBD1|.|TRBJ1-2|15|TRBV7-9
TGTGCCAGCAGCTTAACAGGGGGACCTAACTATGGCTACACCTTC
CASSLTGGPNYGYTF
>TRBD1|.|TRBJ2-5|16|TRBV3-1/TRBV3-2
TGTGCCAGCAGCCCAACCTTCGGACAGGGTGAAGAGACCCAGTACTTC
CASSPTFGQGEETQYF
>TRBD2|.|TRBJ2-7|13|TRBV5-1
TGCGCCAGCAGCCGGGGGGGCACCTACGAGCAGTACTTC
CASSRGGTYEQYF